One T cell receptor (beta chain) is described in this entry. J was trimmed by 7 bases and V by 0 bases; bases with no gene match: 7. Germline CDR1 GTSNPN, CDR2 SVGIG (reference sequence). This CDR3 contains 14 residues. This sample was taken from a study of blood T cell repertoires in COVID-19. At the level of the study: COVID-19 samples from acute and convalescent phases originated in the United States, Italy and Spain. In each case, the material was cDNA or gDNA derived from T cells, B-cell-depleted T cells, or PBMCs.

As originally analysed: Amplification with reference gene primers provided the estimates of nucleated cell counts. The assay was immunoSEQ multiplex PCR, and TCRdb's table has in-frame clones only and misses some. That table furnishes V, J and clone size, whereas the DNA furnished D and trimming. The repertoire holds around 86,000 clones, with over 75% as singletons. The clonotype was recovered from a woman older than 75 with acute or convalescent COVID-19. The sample was peripheral blood. This rearrangement joins TRBV30 to TRBJ1-2; 8 nucleotides match TRBD1. The CDR3 sequence: CAWSVQAGQAGYTF. As DNA, the CDR3 is TGTGCCTGGAGTGTACAGGCGGGACAGGCTGGCTACACCTTC.